This paragraph covers one T cell receptor beta chain sequence. The data stem from a study of blood T cell repertoires in COVID-19. About the research overall: The United States, Italy and Spain were the sources of the acute and convalescent COVID-19 samples. In each case, the material was cDNA or gDNA derived from T cells, B-cell-depleted T cells, or PBMCs.

V lost 0 bases, J lost 6 bases, and 17 bases stayed unmatched. Germline assignment: CDR1 MGHRA and CDR2 YSYEKL. This CDR3 has 19 amino acids. Per the authors' pipeline: Estimates of nucleated cell counts were drawn from the amplification of reference gene primers. The protocol was immunoSEQ multiplex PCR, while the TCRdb copy is restricted to in-frame clones and leaves out a portion. V, J and clone size derive from that table, while D and trimming were established from the DNA sequence. Here the sample spans roughly 150,000 clones, less than 85% being singletons. The sequencing sample was made of peripheral blood. The clonotype originates from a woman at least 80 years old with active or convalescent COVID-19. V is TRBV4-1 and J is TRBJ2-1; 7 positions match TRBD1. In DNA, the CDR3 is TGCGCCAGCAGCCAAGAGGGGGACAGCGACAATAGGCTCCTCAATGAGCAGTTCTTC. Its protein is CASSQEGDSDNRLLNEQFF.